This paragraph reports one T cell receptor (beta chain). No antigen is known for it. The data derive from a study of CD8 T cells in Susac syndrome. Trimming removed 1 base from V and 8 bases from J; junction bases left unmatched: 5. The CDR3 consists of 15 residues. Germline V gene lookup returns CDR1 DFQATT and CDR2 SNEGSKA (reference sequence). The study used treatment-naive patients who had stable or active relapsing-remitting disease as multiple sclerosis controls. Reverse transcription of roughly 0.5 to 1 ug RNA used random hexamers. With immunoSEQ multiplex PCR, TCR beta CDR3 was amplified across 54 Vbeta and 13 Jbeta. Each CDR3 protein gets one entry after TCRdb re-called the immunoSEQ multiplex PCR reads with MiXCR. This sample has under 550,000 distinct CDR3 sequences; approximately 85% occur once, and the top ten carry under 0.15%. Study results and limitations: The number of individuals included in the study's TCR sequencing and HLA analysis was acknowledged as relatively small.

Sequenced input: CD8+ T cells from PBMCs. This sequence joins TRBV20-1 and TRBJ2-1; 13 positions match TRBD2. This receptor was identified in a human donor with multiple sclerosis. The CDR3: CSARGTSGGVDEQFF. The DNA for the CDR3 is TGCAGTGCTAGAGGGACTAGCGGGGGAGTAGATGAGCAGTTCTTC.